These 9 T cell receptor beta chains originate from one sample sequenced in a study of OX40 agonist ivuxolimab in advanced cancers. Profiling relied on immunoSEQ multiplex PCR, and the TCRdb table lists in-frame clones only, not all of them. The table lists tens of thousands of clones, less than 85% of them singletons. The sequenced sample was CD4+ or CD8+ T cells sorted from blood, obtained in a trial of the OX40 agonist ivuxolimab. The receptors derive from an adult with an advanced solid tumor such as melanoma, head and neck, liver or kidney cancer.

The chain couples TRBV7-2 to TRBJ2-5; 8 bases agree with TRBD2. There are 15 residues in the CDR3. J lost 2 bases, V lost 4 bases, and 6 bases had no gene match. Germline CDR1 and CDR2: SGHTA and FQGNSA. The CDR3 loop is CASSSSGGGQETQYF. The CDR3 bases are TGTGCCAGCAGCTCAAGCGGGGGAGGACAAGAGACCCAGTACTTC.

V usage is TRBV7-8 and J usage is TRBJ2-1; TRBD2 might be the D (7 bases). This CDR3 spans 19 amino acids. Germline CDR1 and CDR2: SGHVS and FQNEAQ. Trimming shortened V by 0 bases and J by 5 bases, and 23 bases separated the two germline ends. Here the CDR3 DNA reads TGTGCCAGCAGCTTAGCAGGGGGGGCCAGGGCCACAGCGAACAATGAGCAGTTCTTC. The encoded protein is CASSLAGGARATANNEQFF.

In this sample, this clone turned up once. The V call is TRBV7-2, the J call TRBJ1-5; maybe TRBD1 (6 bases). Germline V gene lookup returns CDR1 SGHTA and CDR2 FQGNSA. The CDR3 runs to 15 residues. Deletions cut 3 bases from V and 6 bases from J, with 15 bases between. CDR3 region: CASSFGQNLGQPQHF. CDR3 DNA: TGTGCCAGCAGCTTCGGACAGAATCTCGGTCAGCCCCAGCATTTT. Using reference TRBV7-2 and TRBJ1-5 for the parts outside the CDR3, the full variable domain is GAGVSQSPSNKVTEKGKDVELRCDPISGHTALYWYRQSLGQGLEFLIYFQGNSAPDKSGLPSDRFSAERTGGSVSTLTIQRTQQEDSAVYLCASSFGQNLGQPQHFGDGTRLSIL.

The rearrangement joins TRBV5-5 to TRBJ1-2; D unresolved. Germline V lookup: CDR1 SGHKS, CDR2 YYEKEE (reference sequence). This CDR3 contains 13 residues. V was shortened by 2 bases and J by 1 base, with 6 bases between the two germline ends. CDR3 sequence (DNA): TGTGCCAGCAGCTTTCCGGGTAACTATGGCTACACCTTC. It codes for CASSFPGNYGYTF.

The rearrangement links TRBV9 to TRBJ2-1; the D is unclear. V was shortened by 0 bases and J by 9 bases, with 10 bases between the two germline ends. Germline V gene data show CDR1 as SGDLS and CDR2 as YYNGEE. The CDR3 spans 13 residues. The CDR3, as DNA: TGTGCCAGCAGCGTAGAAGTAGTTGGTGAGCAGTTCTTC. It yields the protein CASSVEVVGEQFF.

This clone was counted once. This chain links TRBV10-3 with TRBJ2-5; tentatively, D is TRBD1 or TRBD2 (5 bases each). The V gene's germline CDR1 is ENHRY and CDR2 SYGVKD. There are 12 residues in the CDR3. V was trimmed by 10 bases and J by 4 bases, leaving 13 bases between them. For the CDR3, the DNA is TGTGCCAGCCAAGGTGGGGGAGAGACCCAGTACTTC. This translates into CASQGGGETQYF.

As DNA, the CDR3 is TGTGCCAGCAGTTCGGGGGGAGACACCGGGGAGCTGTTTTTT. This encodes CASSSGGDTGELFF. This chain uses TRBV27 with TRBJ2-2, with 7 nucleotides matching TRBD2. The CDR3 covers 14 residues. Trimming removed 4 bases from V and 3 bases from J; junction bases left unmatched: 2. Looked up from germline, CDR1 is MNHEY and CDR2 is SMNVEV (reference sequence).

V is TRBV6-1 and J is TRBJ2-5, with unresolved D. The CDR3 runs to 10 residues. The germline V gene encodes CDR1 MNHNS and CDR2 SASEGT. Trimming removed 8 bases at V and 10 bases at J, with 11 bases between. Written as DNA, the CDR3 is TGTGCCAGCGGCCACGCGGACCAGTACTTC. It codes for CASGHADQYF.

J is TRBJ1-5 and V is TRBV6-1; 8 nucleotides align to TRBD1. V gave up 2 bases and J gave up 13 bases; unmatched junction bases: 7. Germline V gene sequence: CDR1 MNHNS, CDR2 SASEGT. The CDR3 totals 13 residues. The CDR3 DNA reads as TGTGCCAGCAGTGAACAGGGGGCGAGGGCTCAGCATTTT. This codes for CASSEQGARAQHF.